A single sample gave rise to the 28 T cell receptor beta chains below, sequenced in a study of OX40 agonist ivuxolimab in advanced cancers. Libraries were prepared by immunoSEQ multiplex PCR; TCRdb keeps only in-frame clonotypes and omits some of them. The sample carries under 70,000 clones, 70% to 90% recorded once. The source was CD4+ or CD8+ T cells sorted from blood, collected in a trial of the OX40 agonist ivuxolimab. The receptors originated from an adult with an advanced solid tumor such as melanoma, head and neck, liver or kidney cancer.

The chain combines TRBV2 with TRBJ2-3, with 12 bases that match TRBD2. The CDR3 runs to 15 residues. V lost 2 bases and J lost 4; bases outside the gene matches: 1. CDR1 SNHLY and CDR2 FYNNEI come from the germline V gene. The CDR3 DNA is TGTGCCAGCAGTGAACTAGCGGGAGGGTCAGATACGCAGTATTTT. Protein product: CASSELAGGSDTQYF. Based on the CDR3 plus reference TRBV2 and TRBJ2-3, the full variable domain is EPEVTQTPSHQVTQMGQEVILRCVPISNHLYFYWYRQILGQKVEFLVSFYNNEISEKSEIFDDQFSVERPDGSNFTLKIRSTKLEDSAMYFCASSELAGGSDTQYFGPGTRLTVL.

The V and J genes are TRBV28 and TRBJ1-4; 8 bases are shared with TRBD1. CDR1 and CDR2 from the germline V gene are MDHEN and SYDVKM. V dropped 8 bases and J dropped 5; count of bases not matched to a gene: 4. The CDR3 totals 13 residues. The chain's CDR3 is CASGQGGNEKLFF. The CDR3, as DNA: TGTGCCAGCGGACAGGGAGGAAATGAAAAACTGTTTTTT.

The chain links TRBV7-3 to TRBJ2-2; perhaps TRBD2 as D (5 bases). This CDR3 spans 13 amino acids. Germline V gene sequence: CDR1 SGHTA, CDR2 FQGTGA. Trimming took off 3 bases at V and 6 bases at J, with 8 bases between the two ends. In DNA, the CDR3 is TGTGCCAGCAGCTTCGGTAGCGCCGGGGAGCTGTTTTTT. Residues: CASSFGSAGELFF.

This chain links TRBV5-1 with TRBJ2-3, with D possibly being TRBD2 (7 bases). Looked up from germline, CDR1 is SGHRS and CDR2 is YFSETQ. The CDR3 totals 16 residues. V was trimmed by 0 bases and J by 7 bases, leaving 18 bases between them. In nucleotides, the CDR3 is TGCGCCAGCAGCTTGGCCTATACGGGGGGCCTGAATACGCAGTATTTT. Residues: CASSLAYTGGLNTQYF.

The chain uses TRBV29-1 and TRBJ1-5; D possibly corresponds to TRBD1 (6 bases). The CDR3 is made up of 13 amino acids. Germline CDR1 SQVTM, CDR2 ANQGSEA. Trimming removed 4 bases at V and 2 bases at J, with 9 bases between. The CDR3, as DNA: TGCAGCGTTGGGACAGAAGGCAATCAGCCCCAGCATTTT. Its translation: CSVGTEGNQPQHF. Looking up the rest from reference TRBV29-1 and TRBJ1-5 gives the full variable domain: SAVISQKPSRDICQRGTSLTIQCQVDSQVTMMFWYRQQPGQSLTLIATANQGSEATYESGFVIDKFPISRPNLTFSTLTVSNMSPEDSSIYLCSVGTEGNQPQHFGDGTRLSIL.

The table lists this clone with a few counts. The chain carries TRBV18 and TRBJ2-1, with unresolved D. The CDR3 has 13 amino acids. The germline CDR1 and CDR2 sequences are KGHSH and LQKENI. The V and J ends lost 4 bases and 5 bases respectively, with 9 bases between them. The CDR3 here is CASSLAVDNEQFF. For the CDR3, the DNA is TGTGCCAGCTCACTTGCGGTCGACAATGAGCAGTTCTTC.

V and J are TRBV5-5 and TRBJ2-3; 9 bases align to TRBD1. V lost 5 bases and J lost 3; bases outside the gene matches: 4. The CDR3 runs 14 residues. The germline CDR1 and CDR2 sequences are SGHKS and YYEKEE (reference sequence). The CDR3 region has the DNA TGTGCCAGCAGGACAGGGGGTGTGACAGATACGCAGTATTTT. As protein: CASRTGGVTDTQYF.

V is TRBV5-4 and J is TRBJ2-3; D not resolved. Germline V CDR1 and CDR2: SGHNT, YYREEE (reference sequence). Deletions cut 3 bases from V and 4 bases from J, with 12 bases between. This CDR3 is 14 amino acids long. CDR3 coding DNA: TGTGCCAGCAGCTCTAAAAAATACCCAGATACGCAGTATTTT. Its protein product is CASSSKKYPDTQYF.

By proportion, this clone is medium-sized. The chain carries TRBV27 and TRBJ1-5; 9 bases agree with TRBD1. Per germline, CDR1 MNHEY and CDR2 SMNVEV (reference sequence). V lost 5 bases to trimming and J lost 5 bases; unmatched junction nucleotides: 4. The CDR3 covers 14 residues. CDR3 sequence: CASSPDRGDQPQHF. The CDR3 nucleotides read TGTGCCAGCAGTCCGGACAGGGGTGATCAGCCCCAGCATTTT.

The chain carries TRBV19 and TRBJ1-1, with TRBD1 as a possible D gene (6 bases). V was shortened by 4 bases and J by 8 bases, with 17 bases between the two germline ends. This CDR3 contains 14 residues. Looked up from germline, CDR1 is LNHDA and CDR2 is SQIVND (reference sequence). The CDR3 here is CASSTSPRTAEAFF. CDR3 DNA sequence: TGTGCCAGTAGTACGAGCCCCAGGACAGCCGAAGCTTTCTTT.

This chain connects TRBV28 to TRBJ1-2, with TRBD1 matching over 7 bases. Germline CDR1 and CDR2: MDHEN and SYDVKM. The CDR3 has 16 amino acids. V dropped 5 bases and J dropped 8; count of bases not matched to a gene: 17. CDR3 DNA: TGTGCCAGCAGTGCATTCAGAAGGACAGGACTCCGGGGCTACACCTTC. It encodes CASSAFRRTGLRGYTF.

This clone was counted a few times. The rearrangement uses TRBV6-1 and TRBJ1-2; unclear D gene. CDR3 length: 12 residues. V lost 7 bases and J 6 bases, leaving 12 bases between the germline ends. Germline V gene data show CDR1 as MNHNS and CDR2 as SASEGT. CDR3 DNA: TGTGCCAGCACGTTGCGGGAGGATGGCTACACCTTC. Translated: CASTLREDGYTF.

The chain joins TRBV30 to TRBJ1-3; D unclear. The CDR3 contains 15 residues. Trimming removed 0 bases from V and 3 bases from J, with 12 bases in between. Germline-derived CDR1 and CDR2 are GTSNPN and SVGIG (reference sequence). The CDR3 bases are TGTGCCTGGAGTGTGGGCGGCCGGGGTGGAAACACCATATATTTT. Its translation: CAWSVGGRGGNTIYF.

The chain carries TRBV7-2 and TRBJ1-2; no firm D call. Germline V gene lookup returns CDR1 SGHTA and CDR2 FQGNSA. The V end lost 5 bases, the J end lost 2 bases, and 12 bases lay between the germline ends. The CDR3 runs 14 residues. CDR3 sequence (DNA): TGTGCCAGCAGCGGGCGGACGGTCAACTATGGCTACACCTTC. It yields the protein CASSGRTVNYGYTF.

The chain is built from TRBV5-1 and TRBJ2-1; 9 bases line up with TRBD1. V lost 4 bases, J lost 8 bases, and 4 bases stayed unmatched. Germline V gene data show CDR1 as SGHRS and CDR2 as YFSETQ. The CDR3 loop spans 13 amino acids. CDR3 in amino acids: CASSGTGFDEQFF. The CDR3 DNA reads TGCGCCAGCAGCGGGACAGGGTTCGATGAGCAGTTCTTC.

This clone is medium-sized within its sample. This sequence joins TRBV5-1 and TRBJ2-2, with 7 nucleotides matching TRBD1. The junction had 7 bases not matched to a gene; V was cut back by 1 base and J by 4 bases. Germline CDR1 and CDR2: SGHRS and YFSETQ. This CDR3 is built from 16 residues. CDR3 protein: CASSLRSGGSTGELFF. CDR3 bases: TGCGCCAGCAGCTTGAGGTCAGGGGGAAGCACCGGGGAGCTGTTTTTT. Full variable domain (outside the CDR3, taken from reference TRBV5-1 and TRBJ2-2): KAGVTQTPRYLIKTRGQQVTLSCSPISGHRSVSWYQQTPGQGLQFLFEYFSETQRNKGNFPGRFSGRQFSNSRSEMNVSTLELGDSALYLCASSLRSGGSTGELFFGEGSRLTVL.

The chain combines TRBV11-2 with TRBJ1-6; 7 bases are shared with TRBD1. V lost 5 bases, J lost 11 bases, and 12 bases stayed unmatched. The CDR3 is made up of 15 amino acids. Germline CDR1 reads SGHAT; CDR2 reads FQNNGV. The CDR3 DNA reads as TGTGCCAGCAGCCCCCAGGCCTCAACAGGGGCACCCCTCCACTTT. Residues: CASSPQASTGAPLHF.

This rearrangement joins TRBV7-3 to TRBJ2-3, with D unresolved. Germline CDR1 SGHTA, CDR2 FQGTGA. V was trimmed by 5 bases and J by 6 bases, leaving 12 bases between them. This CDR3 has 13 amino acids. Here the CDR3 DNA reads TGTGCCAGCAGCCCTAACGAAGGGGATACGCAGTATTTT. Its protein is CASSPNEGDTQYF.

This chain links TRBV16 with TRBJ1-5; a possible D gene is TRBD1 (6 bases). The germline V and J ends were trimmed by 0 bases and 4 bases, with 10 bases remaining between them. CDR1 KGHSY and CDR2 FQNENV come from the germline V gene. The CDR3 is 15 amino acids. In DNA, the CDR3 is TGTGCCAGCAGCCAATCTCTGCAGGGGAATCAGCCCCAGCATTTT. The encoded protein is CASSQSLQGNQPQHF.

The rearrangement links TRBV9 to TRBJ2-2; the D is unclear. Germline CDR1 is SGDLS and CDR2 is YYNGEE. The V end lost 0 bases, the J end lost 1 base, and 4 bases lay between the germline ends. This CDR3 region has 14 residues. In nucleotides, the CDR3 is TGTGCCAGCAGCGTAGTTCGGAACACCGGGGAGCTGTTTTTT. Amino acid sequence: CASSVVRNTGELFF.

The rearrangement links TRBV7-9 to TRBJ1-2; 9 bases agree with TRBD1. The CDR3 length is 16 residues. V shed 4 bases, J shed 4 bases, and the junction held 10 bases outside the gene matches. Germline CDR1 and CDR2: SEHNR and FQNEAQ (reference sequence). Here the CDR3 DNA reads TGTGCCAGCAGCTCCCGGGACAGGGATGGCGGCTATGGCTACACCTTC. It codes for CASSSRDRDGGYGYTF.

The rearrangement links TRBV5-8 to TRBJ1-5; D not certain. Germline V gene lookup returns CDR1 SGHTS and CDR2 YDEGEE. The CDR3 extends over 15 amino acids. Trimming removed 4 bases at V and 0 bases at J, with 11 bases between. The CDR3 DNA follows: TGTGCCAGCAGCCCCAGCGGCTATAGCAATCAGCCCCAGCATTTT. Residues: CASSPSGYSNQPQHF.

The CDR3 loop is CATSRKRGLMIGGYTF. The CDR3 DNA is TGTGCCACCAGCCGAAAGAGGGGCCTAATGATAGGGGGCTACACCTTC. This chain links TRBV15 with TRBJ1-2; TRBD1 is a possible D gene (5 bases). V dropped 5 bases and J dropped 8 bases, with 24 bases sitting between them. CDR3 size: 16 residues. The germline V gene encodes CDR1 LNHNV and CDR2 YYDKDF (reference sequence).

The sample holds a few counts of this clone. This chain joins TRBV28 and TRBJ1-2; D possibly corresponds to TRBD1 (6 bases). This CDR3 is built from 15 residues. CDR1 is MDHEN and CDR2 is SYDVKM in the germline V gene. V was cut by 6 bases and J by 4 bases, with 18 bases left in between. The CDR3 is CASRQTGTQGYGYTF. For the CDR3, the DNA is TGTGCCAGCAGGCAAACAGGGACCCAAGGCTATGGCTACACCTTC.

This clone has only a few counts. The V and J genes are TRBV27 and TRBJ2-1; 10 nucleotides agree with TRBD2. The CDR3 runs to 15 residues. Germline CDR1 reads MNHEY; CDR2 reads SMNVEV (reference sequence). V shed 6 bases, J shed 4 bases, and the junction held 6 bases outside the gene matches. DNA for the CDR3: TGTGCCAGCAGCCAAAGCGGGGGGGCTTACAATGAGCAGTTCTTC. Residues: CASSQSGGAYNEQFF.

V is TRBV7-9 and J is TRBJ2-7; 9 nucleotides agree with TRBD1. The CDR3 extends over 13 amino acids. The germline CDR1 and CDR2 sequences are SEHNR and FQNEAQ (reference sequence). V gave up 11 bases and J gave up 2 bases; unmatched junction bases: 7. The DNA of the CDR3 is TGTGCCTCCAAGGGACAGGGAACCTACGAGCAGTACTTC. It codes for CASKGQGTYEQYF.

The chain employs TRBV28 and TRBJ2-3; no firm D call. The CDR3 covers 14 residues. Germline-derived CDR1 and CDR2 are MDHEN and SYDVKM. Trimming stripped 3 bases from V and 1 base from J, with 8 bases between. CDR3 DNA sequence: TGTGCCAGCAGTTTGAGTGGCGGCACAGATACGCAGTATTTT. This encodes CASSLSGGTDTQYF.

Details on this clone: This may arise from a read error, as a much more abundant clone is one base away. The rearrangement joins TRBV5-1 to TRBJ1-2; D gene ambiguous. Trimming stripped 0 bases from V and 2 bases from J, with 11 bases between. From germline, CDR1 is SGHRS and CDR2 YFSETQ. The CDR3 has 15 residues. CDR3 sequence reads: CASSLAFGVNYGYTF. CDR3 nucleotides: TGCGCCAGCAGCTTGGCGTTTGGGGTAAACTATGGCTACACCTTC.